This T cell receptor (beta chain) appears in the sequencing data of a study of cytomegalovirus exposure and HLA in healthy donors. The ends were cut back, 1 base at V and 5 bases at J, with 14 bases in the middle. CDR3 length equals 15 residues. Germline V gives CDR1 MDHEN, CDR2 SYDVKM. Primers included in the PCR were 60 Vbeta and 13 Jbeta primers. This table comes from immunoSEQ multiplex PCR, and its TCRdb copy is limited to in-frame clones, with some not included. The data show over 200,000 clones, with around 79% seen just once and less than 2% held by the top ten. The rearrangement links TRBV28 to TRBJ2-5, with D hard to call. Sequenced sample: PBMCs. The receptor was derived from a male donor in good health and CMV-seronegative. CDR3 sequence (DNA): TGTGCCAGCAGTTTATTGCGAGGTGGTCGGGAGACCCAGTACTTC. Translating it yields CASSLLRGGRETQYF.